This entry describes one T cell receptor beta chain. This clonotype was observed at least ten times. What antigen it recognizes has not been identified. No base-level quality is on record; no much larger clone is a single base apart. This entry is derived from a study of identical twins listed by TCRdb under 2016. Regarding the complete study: TCR alpha and beta repertoires from monozygotic twins, unrelated adults of various ages and cord blood were deep-sequenced to test whether fetal clonotypes persist. To rule out contamination, the twin experiments were replicated at different times with different library preparation protocols. What the study reported, not specific to this receptor: Abundant cord blood beta clonotypes carried fewer insertions; young adult naive repertoires showed a weaker similar trend, while memory repertoires showed none. Compared with coincidental sharing between unrelated individuals, out-of-frame TCR alpha sequences shared between twins had an excess of sequences with low generation probability. Excess twin sharing in beta out-of-frame sequences was weaker because fewer shared sequences lowered the signal-to-noise ratio. Zero-insertion analyses could be partly confounded by invariant T cells such as MAIT and iNKT, though diverse VJ usage argued against such confounding for most clonotypes. In monozygotic twins, recombination models systematically underestimated out-of-frame TCR alpha sharing, but the models matched the sharing seen between unrelated individuals. Conclusions relied on cross-sectional statistical analysis, since the same donors could not be followed over many years.

Receptor amplification or capture employed 5' RACE. Sequencing took place on an Illumina HiSeq 2000. A universal primer binding site was introduced by template switching, and a unique molecular identifier was present in the final cDNA, enabling accurate counting of TCR cDNA molecules. First-strand cDNA for TCR alpha and beta chains was synthesized from specific primers in the conserved constant-segment region. To control for contamination, every cDNA library carried two barcodes: a SMART-Mk sample barcode plus Illumina barcodes. Two successive PCR steps introduced TruSeq adapter sequences along with Illumina sample barcodes. TCR alpha and beta cDNA libraries were sequenced on the Illumina HiSeq platform with custom primers. In the source study's methods: Raw reads were processed with MiGEC to extract unique molecular identifiers, and MiXCR was used to determine CDR3 positions. Recombination models were inferred per individual with the repgenHMM and IGoR tools using an EM algorithm. The tcR package in R was used for shared clonotype analysis, with sharing normalized by the product of cloneset sizes. Out-of-frame nonproductive sequences were analyzed to study raw recombination free of thymic and clonal selection effects. TCRdb passed the public sequencing reads through fastp at Q25 and MiXCR, retaining productive beta sequences. Rows are unified per CDR3 protein, each entry keeping the most common DNA and genes. None of the V and J calls come from the authors' own analysis; TCRdb made them. Present in this sample are a few hundred thousand distinct CDR3 sequences, roughly 9% of which were seen just once. More than 8% of the sample rests with the top ten.

V and J lose 7 bases and 3 bases, and a span of 6 bases separates them. CDR1 and CDR2 (KGHDR, SFDVKD) derive from the germline V gene. The CDR3 covers 12 residues, taking in both the cysteine and the phenylalanine. CDR3 DNA is the only sequence kept; it has 36 bases, read in frame from the first base. Every donor was a healthy Caucasian. The study also sequenced three unrelated non-twin adults: a male aged 18 to 30, a male aged 50 to 60 and a female aged 50 to 60. Using Miltenyi CD45RO+ enrichment and human naive T-cell isolation kits, memory (CD45RO+) and naive T cells were isolated from PBMC. Source material: naive T cells sorted from blood. The sample's cell subset or site, from its label and the paper: cells isolated with a human naive T-cell isolation kit. The TCR comes from a woman aged 45-65 years in good health. The chain is encoded by TRBV24-1 joined to TRBJ2-1; the D gene cannot be resolved reliably. The encoded CDR3 is CATRTHYNEQFF. Read as DNA, the sequence is TGTGCCACCAGGACACACTACAATGAGCAGTTCTTC.